The rows below give T cell receptor beta chains drawn from one sample of a study of regulatory T cells in long-lasting Graves disease. TCRdb ran MiXCR on the multiplex PCR reads and lists one entry per CDR3 protein. Among more than 450,000 distinct CDR3 sequences listed, about 16% were seen once. The data were also submitted as part of a second study, on T cells in Graves' hyperthyroidism and ophthalmopathy.

Sequenced material: peripheral blood mononuclear cells (PBMCs), taken at new diagnosis, from a patient treated with antithyroid drugs. Every receptor here comes from a man aged 40-49 years with Graves disease. CDR3s include the opening cysteine and the closing phenylalanine or tryptophan. A D gene is named only where the DNA matches it firmly. Some rows mark clone size as missing; the rest say once, few, many or name a class of expanded clone.

>NA|TRBJ2-1|13|NA|TRBV4-1
TGCGCCAGCAGCGATCAAAGTTGGAATGAGCAGTTCTTC
CASSDQSWNEQFF
>few|TRBJ1-2|15|TRBD1|TRBV6-1
TGTGCCAGCAGTAACCGAGCAGGGGGCAACTATGGCTACACCTTC
CASSNRAGGNYGYTF
>few|TRBJ2-3|20|TRBD2|TRBV30
TGTGCCTGGAGCGCCCGTACTAGCGGGAGGATTGGAATTGGGCTGGATACGCAGTATTTT
CAWSARTSGRIGIGLDTQYF
>few|TRBJ2-3|14|NA|TRBV11-2
TGTGCCAGCAGCTTAGAGGGGCGGGAAAGGGCGCAGTATTTT
CASSLEGRERAQYF
>NA|TRBJ1-1|12|TRBD1|TRBV30
TGTGCCTGGAGTGGACAGGGCACTGAAGCTTTCTTT
CAWSGQGTEAFF
>many|TRBJ2-5|15|NA|TRBV20-1
TGCAGTGCCCTAGAAGGAGGGACCCTCCAAGAGACCCAGTACTTC
CSALEGGTLQETQYF
>NA|TRBJ2-2|15|NA|TRBV19
TGTGCCAGTACCTTTTATAGCGTATTCACCGGGGAGCTGTTTTTT
CASTFYSVFTGELFF
>NA|TRBJ1-6|14|NA|TRBV3-1
TGTGCCAGCAGCCAAAGACAGCTAGATTCACCCCTCCACTTT
CASSQRQLDSPLHF
>many|TRBJ2-6|18|NA|TRBV20-1
TGCAGTGCTAGAGACCACAGGGGAGGAGGATCTGGGGCCAACGTCCTGACTTTC
CSARDHRGGGSGANVLTF
>NA|TRBJ2-3|19|TRBD2|TRBV10-3
TGTGCCATCAGTGGAGGGACTAGCGGAACACATACTAGCACAGATACGCAGTATTTT
CAISGGTSGTHTSTDTQYF
>many|TRBJ2-5|14|TRBD1|TRBV3-1
TGTGCCAGCAGCGGACAGGTCATACAAGAGACCCAGTACTTC
CASSGQVIQETQYF
>many|TRBJ2-7|12|NA|TRBV5-1
TGCGCCAGCAGTTTACGATATGGGGAGCAGTACTTC
CASSLRYGEQYF
>many|TRBJ2-5|13|TRBD1|TRBV2
TGTGCCACCAAAACAGGGGGCCGGGAGACCCAGTACTTC
CATKTGGRETQYF
>NA|TRBJ2-3|17|NA|TRBV24-1
TGTGCCACCAGTGATTCCGGGACTGAAAGCCCCACAGATACGCAGTATTTT
CATSDSGTESPTDTQYF
>many|TRBJ2-5|16|NA|TRBV7-2
TGTGCCAGCAGCTTAAGGCGGACAGCCGGACAAGAGACCCAGTACTTC
CASSLRRTAGQETQYF
>many|TRBJ2-3|15|NA|TRBV5-1
TGCGCCAGCAGCTCCGACTATCCCGACGTTGATACGCAGTATTTT
CASSSDYPDVDTQYF
>once|TRBJ1-4|15|NA|TRBV27
TGTGCCAGCAGGGAGGTGGAAAGGGGCGATGAAAAACTGTTTTTT
CASREVERGDEKLFF
>many|TRBJ1-1|15|TRBD1|TRBV5-1
TGCGCCAGCAGCTTGGGACAGGGAATCGACACTGAAGCTTTCTTT
CASSLGQGIDTEAFF
>few|TRBJ2-5|13|TRBD2|TRBV27
TGTGCCAGCAGTTCCTGGCGGGGGGAGACCCAGTACTTC
CASSSWRGETQYF
>NA|TRBJ2-3|14|NA|TRBV20-1
TGCAGTGCCCATCGTGGGGGGCGGGCAGATACGCAGTATTTT
CSAHRGGRADTQYF
>NA|TRBJ2-3|18|NA|TRBV6-1
TGTGCCAGCAGACCCACAGGGATGTGGGGCTCACGCACAGATACGCAGTATTTT
CASRPTGMWGSRTDTQYF
>NA|TRBJ1-4|14|NA|TRBV30
TGTGCCTGGAGTGTACACGGACCTTGGGAAAAACTGTTTTTT
CAWSVHGPWEKLFF
>many|TRBJ2-7|15|TRBD2|TRBV2
TGTGCCAGCAGAGCCCGGACTAGCGGGAACTACGAGCAGTACTTC
CASRARTSGNYEQYF
>NA|TRBJ2-7|12|NA|TRBV6-2/TRBV6-3
TGTGCCAGCGCAAGACCAGGGGGGGAGCAGTACTTC
CASARPGGEQYF
>NA|TRBJ1-5|13|NA|TRBV24-1
TGTGCCACCAGTCAGTGGGGCAATCAGCCCCAGCATTTT
CATSQWGNQPQHF
>few|TRBJ2-5|15|NA|TRBV7-6
TGTGCCAGCAGTCCGAACTGCAGCTGGGATGGGACCCAGTACTTC
CASSPNCSWDGTQYF
>many|TRBJ2-7|15|TRBD1|TRBV28
TGTGCCAGCAGTTCCCCGGGACAGGGAGGGGCCGAGCAGTACTTC
CASSSPGQGGAEQYF
>few|TRBJ2-6|15|NA|TRBV29-1
TGCAGCGTTGATGACCAAATCTCTGGGGCCAACGTCCTGACTTTC
CSVDDQISGANVLTF
>many|TRBJ2-4|14|NA|TRBV2
TGTGCCAGCAGTGAAGAAGGGAACCAAAACATTCAGTACTTC
CASSEEGNQNIQYF
>few|TRBJ1-1|15|NA|TRBV6-1
TGTGCCAGCAAGGAATGGACCAGGGCAGCCACTGAAGCTTTCTTT
CASKEWTRAATEAFF
>NA|TRBJ2-7|14|TRBD2|TRBV5-1
TGTGCCAGCAGCCAGACTAGCGGGGAATACGAGCAGTACTTC
CASSQTSGEYEQYF
>many|TRBJ2-5|15|TRBD2|TRBV7-2
TGTGCCAGCAGCGTTACTAGCGGGAGTGGCGAGACCCAGTACTTC
CASSVTSGSGETQYF
>NA|TRBJ2-1|15|NA|TRBV18
TGTGCCAGCTCACCCATGACAGTCTCCTACAATGAGCAGTTCTTC
CASSPMTVSYNEQFF
>many|TRBJ2-3|15|TRBD2|TRBV2
TGTGCCAGCACTAGACTAGCGGGAGTTAGAGATACGCAGTATTTT
CASTRLAGVRDTQYF
>many|TRBJ1-1|12|NA|TRBV3-1
TGTGCCAGCAGCCAATCCAGCACTGAAGCTTTCTTT
CASSQSSTEAFF
>many|TRBJ1-2|15|NA|TRBV20-1
TGCAGTGCTAGAGGGGCACCCGATTTGAACTATGGCTACACCTTC
CSARGAPDLNYGYTF
>few|TRBJ2-7|14|NA|TRBV12-3/TRBV12-4
TGTGCCAGCAGTTTAAGCAGTTACTCCTACGAGCAGTACTTC
CASSLSSYSYEQYF
>many|TRBJ1-4|13|NA|TRBV7-9
TGTGCCAGCAGCTTCCGGGGGACCGAAAAACTGTTTTTT
CASSFRGTEKLFF
>NA|TRBJ2-7|15|TRBD2|TRBV27
TGTGCCAGCAGTTTACACCCGGGGGGAATCTACGAGCAGTACTTC
CASSLHPGGIYEQYF
>NA|TRBJ1-1|11|NA|TRBV29-1
TGCAGCGCAGACTACAACACTGAAGCTTTCTTT
CSADYNTEAFF